This T cell receptor beta chain was sequenced during a study of T cell changes during pregnancy in multiple sclerosis. Some clones are missing from TCRdb's copy, which holds only in-frame ones; the method was immunoSEQ multiplex PCR. Of around 57,000 clones detected, about 92% appear once; the ten largest clones hold less than 0.3%. Germline V lookup: CDR1 SGHNT, CDR2 YENEEA. CDR3 length: 13 amino acids. The chain recombines TRBV11-3 with TRBJ1-1, with TRBD1 as a possible D gene (5 bases). The source material was CD4+ T cells from peripheral blood mononuclear cells, sampled in the third trimester of pregnancy. The TCR was taken from a female donor with multiple sclerosis, enrolled in a pregnancy study. The CDR3 DNA is TGTGACAGAGTTGGGCAGGGCAATACTGAAGCTTTCTTT. Amino acids: CDRVGQGNTEAFF.